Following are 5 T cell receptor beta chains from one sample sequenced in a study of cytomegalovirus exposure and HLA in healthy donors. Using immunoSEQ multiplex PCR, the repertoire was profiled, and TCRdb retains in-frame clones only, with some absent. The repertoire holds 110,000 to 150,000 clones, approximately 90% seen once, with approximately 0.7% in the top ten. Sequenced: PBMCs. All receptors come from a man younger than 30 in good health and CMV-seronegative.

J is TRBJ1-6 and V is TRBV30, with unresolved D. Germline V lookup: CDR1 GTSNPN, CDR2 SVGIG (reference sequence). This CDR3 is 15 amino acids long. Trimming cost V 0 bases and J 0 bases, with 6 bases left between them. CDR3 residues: CAWSVRGSYNSPLHF. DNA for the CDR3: TGTGCCTGGAGTGTACGCGGCTCCTATAATTCACCCCTCCACTTT.

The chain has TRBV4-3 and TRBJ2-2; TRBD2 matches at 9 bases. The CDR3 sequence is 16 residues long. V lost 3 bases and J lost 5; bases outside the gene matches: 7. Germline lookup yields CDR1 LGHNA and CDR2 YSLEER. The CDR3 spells CASSQVAGAGTGELFF. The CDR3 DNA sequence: TGCGCCAGCAGCCAGGTAGCGGGAGCGGGGACCGGGGAGCTGTTTTTT.

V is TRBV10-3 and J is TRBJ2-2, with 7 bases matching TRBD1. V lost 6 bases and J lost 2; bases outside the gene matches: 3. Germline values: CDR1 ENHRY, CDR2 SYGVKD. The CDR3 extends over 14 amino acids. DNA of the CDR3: TGTGCCATCAGCGGACAGGAAAACACCGGGGAGCTGTTTTTT. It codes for CAISGQENTGELFF.

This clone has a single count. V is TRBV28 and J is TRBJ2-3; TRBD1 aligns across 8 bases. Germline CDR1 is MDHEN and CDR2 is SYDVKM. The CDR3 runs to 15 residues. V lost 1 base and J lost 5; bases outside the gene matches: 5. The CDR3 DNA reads TGTGCCAGCAGTTTATTTCAGGGGGCCGGAGATACGCAGTATTTT. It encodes CASSLFQGAGDTQYF. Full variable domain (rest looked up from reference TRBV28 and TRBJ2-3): DVKVTQSSRYLVKRTGEKVFLECVQDMDHENMFWYRQDPGLGLRLIYFSYDVKMKEKGDIPEGYSVSREKKERFSLILESASTNQTSMYLCASSLFQGAGDTQYFGPGTRLTVL.

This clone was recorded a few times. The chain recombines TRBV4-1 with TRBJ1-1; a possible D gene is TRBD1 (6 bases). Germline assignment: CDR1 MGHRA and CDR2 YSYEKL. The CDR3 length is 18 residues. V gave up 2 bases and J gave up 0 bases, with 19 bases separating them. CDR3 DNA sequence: TGCGCCAGCAGCCAACTACCCCCTACAGGGAACATGAACACTGAAGCTTTCTTT. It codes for CASSQLPPTGNMNTEAFF.